These T cell receptor beta chains were read from a single sample in a study of T-cell reconstitution after alpha-beta-depleted transplantation in children. One entry per CDR3 protein, called by TCRdb with MiXCR from the PCR reads. Counted here are 95,000 to 150,000 distinct CDR3 sequences, about 21% occurring once; the ten biggest clones make up about 10%. The sequenced sample was PBMCs, mostly from graft donor cells, obtained 180 days after TCRalphabeta/CD19-depleted stem cell transplant. The receptor source for this set is a male patient aged 2-9 years who had a stem cell transplant for chronic granulomatous disease, so the T cells may come from the graft donor. Each CDR3 is given with its conserved first and last residue. D genes are given only for firm matches. Only part of the rows carry a size: once, few, many, or a class if the clone is expanded.

v_call: TRBV7-2; d_call: NA; j_call: TRBJ1-1; clone_size: few; cdr3_aa: CASSLEYSNTEAFF; cdr3_nt: TGTGCCAGCAGCTTAGAGTACAGTAACACTGAAGCTTTCTTT
v_call: TRBV12-3/TRBV12-4; d_call: NA; j_call: TRBJ1-2; clone_size: NA; cdr3_aa: CASSKWTARTYGYTF; cdr3_nt: TGTGCCAGCAGTAAATGGACAGCGCGAACCTATGGCTACACCTTC
v_call: TRBV7-9; d_call: NA; j_call: TRBJ2-3; clone_size: many; cdr3_aa: CASSFDTDTQYF; cdr3_nt: TGTGCCAGCAGCTTCGACACAGATACGCAGTATTTT
v_call: TRBV18; d_call: NA; j_call: TRBJ2-2; clone_size: many; cdr3_aa: CASSPRKGASGTGELFF; cdr3_nt: TGTGCCAGCTCACCACGGAAGGGAGCGAGTGGCACCGGGGAGCTGTTTTTT
v_call: TRBV30; d_call: NA; j_call: TRBJ1-6; clone_size: NA; cdr3_aa: CAWSTRENTLHF; cdr3_nt: TGTGCCTGGAGTACCAGGGAGAACACCCTCCACTTT
v_call: TRBV12-3/TRBV12-4; d_call: TRBD2; j_call: TRBJ2-7; clone_size: many; cdr3_aa: CASSPTSGGTYEQYF; cdr3_nt: TGTGCCAGCAGCCCGACTAGCGGGGGAACCTACGAGCAGTACTTC
v_call: TRBV13; d_call: NA; j_call: TRBJ1-2; clone_size: NA; cdr3_aa: CARGGDFRLHGYTF; cdr3_nt: TGTGCCAGAGGGGGGGACTTCCGGTTACATGGCTACACCTTC
v_call: TRBV11-2; d_call: NA; j_call: TRBJ1-1; clone_size: NA; cdr3_aa: CASSLDQSRGSPNTEAFF; cdr3_nt: TGTGCCAGCAGCTTAGATCAAAGTCGCGGAAGTCCGAACACTGAAGCTTTCTTT
v_call: TRBV20-1; d_call: NA; j_call: TRBJ1-4; clone_size: NA; cdr3_aa: CSAPQGSNEKLFF; cdr3_nt: TGCAGTGCGCCACAGGGTTCTAATGAAAAACTGTTTTTT
v_call: TRBV20-1; d_call: TRBD2; j_call: TRBJ2-7; clone_size: many; cdr3_aa: CSAWTSGGYEQYF; cdr3_nt: TGCAGTGCTTGGACTAGCGGGGGCTACGAGCAGTACTTC
v_call: TRBV20-1; d_call: NA; j_call: TRBJ2-3; clone_size: many; cdr3_aa: CVAASTDTQYF; cdr3_nt: TGCGTGGCGGCCAGCACAGATACGCAGTATTTT
v_call: TRBV29-1; d_call: NA; j_call: TRBJ2-7; clone_size: many; cdr3_aa: CSVDGGSVSYEQYF; cdr3_nt: TGCAGCGTTGATGGGGGGTCAGTCTCCTACGAGCAGTACTTC
v_call: TRBV12-3/TRBV12-4; d_call: NA; j_call: TRBJ2-2; clone_size: few; cdr3_aa: CASSLLEAGELFF; cdr3_nt: TGTGCCAGCAGTCTCTTAGAGGCCGGGGAGCTGTTTTTT
v_call: TRBV7-2; d_call: TRBD2; j_call: TRBJ2-7; clone_size: few; cdr3_aa: CASSGTSGLADRQYF; cdr3_nt: TGTGCCAGCAGCGGAACCTCGGGACTAGCCGATCGGCAGTACTTC
v_call: TRBV20-1; d_call: TRBD1; j_call: TRBJ2-7; clone_size: few; cdr3_aa: CSARTGQGPYEQYF; cdr3_nt: TGCAGTGCTAGAACCGGACAGGGCCCCTACGAGCAGTACTTC
v_call: TRBV20-1; d_call: NA; j_call: TRBJ2-1; clone_size: many; cdr3_aa: CSAPQGSWNEQFF; cdr3_nt: TGCAGTGCCCCTCAAGGAAGTTGGAATGAGCAGTTCTTC
v_call: TRBV9; d_call: NA; j_call: TRBJ2-5; clone_size: medium-sized; cdr3_aa: CASSVGSVRRGQETQYF; cdr3_nt: TGTGCCAGCAGCGTAGGGAGTGTGCGTCGGGGACAAGAGACCCAGTACTTC
v_call: TRBV5-1; d_call: NA; j_call: TRBJ2-7; clone_size: once; cdr3_aa: CASSLSSGAYEQYF; cdr3_nt: TGCGCCAGCAGCTTGTCCTCTGGGGCCTACGAGCAGTACTTC
v_call: TRBV24-1; d_call: TRBD1; j_call: TRBJ1-5; clone_size: NA; cdr3_aa: CATRDRGKETQPQHF; cdr3_nt: TGTGCCACCAGGGACAGGGGTAAGGAGACACAGCCCCAGCATTTT
v_call: TRBV20-1; d_call: NA; j_call: TRBJ1-4; clone_size: NA; cdr3_aa: CSAKVPPNEKLFF; cdr3_nt: TGCAGTGCCAAGGTACCTCCTAATGAAAAACTGTTTTTT
v_call: TRBV18; d_call: TRBD1; j_call: TRBJ2-7; clone_size: NA; cdr3_aa: CASSPGTGSSYEQYF; cdr3_nt: TGTGCCAGCTCACCCGGGACAGGCTCCTCCTACGAGCAGTACTTC
v_call: TRBV11-2; d_call: NA; j_call: TRBJ1-2; clone_size: NA; cdr3_aa: CASSLQTYSGTRTFYGYTF; cdr3_nt: TGTGCCAGCAGCCTTCAAACATACTCCGGGACGCGAACCTTCTATGGCTACACCTTC
v_call: TRBV5-1; d_call: NA; j_call: TRBJ2-2; clone_size: NA; cdr3_aa: CASSSTILTGELFF; cdr3_nt: TGCGCCAGCAGCTCTACAATACTCACCGGGGAGCTGTTTTTT
v_call: TRBV5-6; d_call: NA; j_call: TRBJ2-5; clone_size: many; cdr3_aa: CASSSYRRFEETQYF; cdr3_nt: TGTGCCAGCAGCTCTTACAGGCGGTTTGAGGAGACCCAGTACTTC
v_call: TRBV12-3/TRBV12-4; d_call: TRBD1; j_call: TRBJ1-1; clone_size: NA; cdr3_aa: CASSLARGQMNTEAFF; cdr3_nt: TGTGCCAGCAGTTTAGCTCGGGGACAGATGAACACTGAAGCTTTCTTT
v_call: TRBV12-3/TRBV12-4; d_call: NA; j_call: TRBJ2-1; clone_size: few; cdr3_aa: CASSFSIEQFF; cdr3_nt: TGTGCCAGCAGTTTTTCCATTGAGCAGTTCTTC
v_call: TRBV5-1; d_call: NA; j_call: TRBJ2-5; clone_size: few; cdr3_aa: CASSLEGVWETQYF; cdr3_nt: TGCGCCAGCAGCTTGGAAGGAGTTTGGGAGACCCAGTACTTC
v_call: TRBV9; d_call: TRBD2; j_call: TRBJ2-3; clone_size: NA; cdr3_aa: CASSPPGGISTDTQYF; cdr3_nt: TGTGCCAGCAGCCCCCCGGGGGGAATAAGCACAGATACGCAGTATTTT
v_call: TRBV5-1; d_call: NA; j_call: TRBJ2-5; clone_size: few; cdr3_aa: CASSLGSASPETQYF; cdr3_nt: TGCGCCAGCAGCTTGGGGTCGGCTAGCCCAGAGACCCAGTACTTC
v_call: TRBV20-1; d_call: TRBD1; j_call: TRBJ1-5; clone_size: NA; cdr3_aa: CSAQRDRTSGHPQHF; cdr3_nt: TGCAGTGCCCAGCGGGACAGGACTTCGGGGCATCCCCAGCATTTT
v_call: TRBV10-3; d_call: TRBD2; j_call: TRBJ2-1; clone_size: few; cdr3_aa: CAINPGLANYNEQFF; cdr3_nt: TGTGCCATCAACCCAGGACTAGCGAACTACAATGAGCAGTTCTTC
v_call: TRBV12-3/TRBV12-4; d_call: NA; j_call: TRBJ2-1; clone_size: NA; cdr3_aa: CASSAPGLAYNEQFF; cdr3_nt: TGTGCCAGCAGTGCACCGGGTCTGGCTTACAATGAGCAGTTCTTC
v_call: TRBV29-1; d_call: NA; j_call: TRBJ2-1; clone_size: NA; cdr3_aa: CTVVKIAYNEQFF; cdr3_nt: TGCACCGTTGTTAAGATAGCTTACAATGAGCAGTTCTTC
v_call: TRBV27; d_call: TRBD1; j_call: TRBJ1-1; clone_size: few; cdr3_aa: CASSLSPDRGGEAFF; cdr3_nt: TGTGCCAGCAGTTTATCCCCGGACAGGGGCGGTGAAGCTTTCTTT
v_call: TRBV6-1; d_call: TRBD1; j_call: TRBJ2-6; clone_size: NA; cdr3_aa: CASRSGQGAAGANVLTF; cdr3_nt: TGTGCCAGCAGGTCCGGACAGGGGGCGGCCGGGGCCAACGTCCTGACTTTC
v_call: TRBV20-1; d_call: TRBD1; j_call: TRBJ2-4; clone_size: many; cdr3_aa: CSARPGQGKNIQYF; cdr3_nt: TGCAGTGCTAGACCCGGACAGGGGAAGAACATTCAGTACTTC
v_call: TRBV15; d_call: NA; j_call: TRBJ2-7; clone_size: NA; cdr3_aa: CATSPAGVRGEQYF; cdr3_nt: TGTGCCACCAGCCCAGCCGGAGTACGGGGCGAGCAGTACTTC
v_call: TRBV12-3/TRBV12-4; d_call: NA; j_call: TRBJ1-5; clone_size: NA; cdr3_aa: CASSLAPGNQPQHF; cdr3_nt: TGTGCCAGCAGTTTAGCCCCGGGCAATCAGCCCCAGCATTTT